This T cell receptor beta chain derives from a study of T cells in Graves' hyperthyroidism and ophthalmopathy. The germline V gene encodes CDR1 LNHDA and CDR2 SQIVND (reference sequence). V gave up 6 bases and J gave up 4 bases; unmatched junction bases: 4. The CDR3 contains 15 residues. Hyperthyroidism patients were newly diagnosed, had disease duration under 2 months, and were aged 18 to 65 years. RNA transcripts gave rise to amplified TCR beta CDR3 regions. The HTBI primer set drove a first-round RT-PCR of the TCR CDR3. TCRdb analysed the multiplex PCR reads with MiXCR anew, one entry per CDR3 protein. The sample includes some 600,000 distinct CDR3 sequences, around 14% seen only once; the top ten take 5% to 7%.

The sample consisted of blood. The chain recombines TRBV19 with TRBJ2-5; 14 bases match TRBD2. The source of this sequence is a woman aged 30 to 39 with Graves' hyperthyroidism that later progressed to Graves' ophthalmopathy. The CDR3 region is CASRTSGRARETQYF. CDR3 DNA sequence: TGTGCCAGTAGGACTAGCGGGAGGGCGAGAGAGACCCAGTACTTC.